This T cell receptor beta chain was captured by sequencing in a study of response to subunit inactivated influenza vaccine. Study-wide results and limits: Authors proposed each seasonal influenza vaccination draws in few new T cells.

TCRdb independently ran MiXCR on the RT-PCR reads; one entry per CDR3 protein. The table has more than 550,000 distinct CDR3 sequences, about an eighth seen once; the top ten hold about 9.4%. The table lists this clonotype with a few counts. The antigen remains undetermined. Trimming took off 7 bases at V and 0 bases at J, with 16 bases between the two ends. The V gene's germline CDR1 is MDHEN and CDR2 SYDVKM. There are 16 residues in the CDR3. The gene calls are TRBV28 and TRBJ2-4; no firm D call. The sequence derives from a man over 45 who received an inactivated influenza vaccine. The sample in question was PBMCs from blood, obtained on the day of vaccination. CDR3 DNA sequence: TGTGCCAGCATTCCACGCCGTCCGCTAGCCAAAAACATTCAGTACTTC. Translation gives CASIPRRPLAKNIQYF.